This is a list of T cell receptor beta chains from one sample in a study of immune heterogeneity within non-small cell lung tumors. TCRdb redid the calling of the multiplex PCR reads with MiXCR, one entry per CDR3 protein. The sample holds 4,400 or so distinct CDR3 sequences, 24% seen once. Sequenced: lung tumor tissue. Every receptor here comes from a man in his fifties with non-small cell lung cancer. CDR3s include the opening cysteine and the closing phenylalanine or tryptophan. Fields, in order: clone size, D gene, V gene, J gene, CDR3 DNA, CDR3 protein. The D gene is left open where the match is weak. Expanded clones get a size class; other rows say once, few or many, or leave the size out.

clone size: many
D gene: NA
V gene: TRBV7-2
J gene: TRBJ2-4
CDR3 DNA: TGTGCCAGCAGCTTAGACCAGGGGTACATTCAGTACTTC
CDR3 protein: CASSLDQGYIQYF

clone size: medium-sized
D gene: NA
V gene: TRBV20-1
J gene: TRBJ2-6
CDR3 DNA: TGCAGTGCAAAGATTTTGACTGGGGCCAACGTCCTGACTTTC
CDR3 protein: CSAKILTGANVLTF

clone size: many
D gene: NA
V gene: TRBV10-1
J gene: TRBJ1-6
CDR3 DNA: TGCGCCATCCCGAGGGCAGGGGATAATTCACCCCTCCACTTT
CDR3 protein: CAIPRAGDNSPLHF

clone size: medium-sized
D gene: NA
V gene: TRBV11-2
J gene: TRBJ1-2
CDR3 DNA: TGTGCCAGCAGCTTAGACCCGGGGGCTAATTATGGCTACACCTTC
CDR3 protein: CASSLDPGANYGYTF

clone size: many
D gene: NA
V gene: TRBV28
J gene: TRBJ2-7
CDR3 DNA: TGTGCCAGCAGTCCCCCCCCCGCCTACGAGCAGTACTTC
CDR3 protein: CASSPPPAYEQYF

clone size: NA
D gene: NA
V gene: TRBV12-3/TRBV12-4
J gene: TRBJ2-3
CDR3 DNA: TGTGCCAAAAGTCTACGACTGGCCTACACAGATACGCAGTATTTT
CDR3 protein: CAKSLRLAYTDTQYF

clone size: medium-sized
D gene: NA
V gene: TRBV19
J gene: TRBJ1-6
CDR3 DNA: TGTGCCAGTAGTACAGCAGGGTTTGGTTCACCCCTCCACTTT
CDR3 protein: CASSTAGFGSPLHF

clone size: NA
D gene: TRBD1
V gene: TRBV27
J gene: TRBJ2-7
CDR3 DNA: TGCGCCAGCAGCAAGAGACAGGGGCTCTACGAGCAGTACTTC
CDR3 protein: CASSKRQGLYEQYF

clone size: medium-sized
D gene: TRBD1
V gene: TRBV6-2/TRBV6-3
J gene: TRBJ1-4
CDR3 DNA: TGTGCCAGCAGTTTCCAGGGGGCAACTAATGAAAAACTGTTTTTT
CDR3 protein: CASSFQGATNEKLFF

clone size: medium-sized
D gene: TRBD1
V gene: TRBV6-1
J gene: TRBJ2-3
CDR3 DNA: TGTGCCAGCAGTGGGACAGGGGGCGCAGATACGCAGTATTTT
CDR3 protein: CASSGTGGADTQYF

clone size: many
D gene: TRBD2
V gene: TRBV6-1
J gene: TRBJ2-2
CDR3 DNA: TGTGCCAGCAGTCCGGCATTAGGAGCGGGGGGTCGGACCGGGGAGCTGTTTTTT
CDR3 protein: CASSPALGAGGRTGELFF

clone size: many
D gene: NA
V gene: TRBV30
J gene: TRBJ2-3
CDR3 DNA: TGTGCCTGGAGTGCATACCGGACAGCCACAGATACGCAGTATTTT
CDR3 protein: CAWSAYRTATDTQYF

clone size: NA
D gene: TRBD2
V gene: TRBV7-2
J gene: TRBJ2-2
CDR3 DNA: TGTGCCAGCAAAGGACTAGCGGAAATCACCGGGGAGCTGTTTTTT
CDR3 protein: CASKGLAEITGELFF

clone size: medium-sized
D gene: TRBD1
V gene: TRBV4-1
J gene: TRBJ2-3
CDR3 DNA: TGCGCCAGCAGCTTCCAGGGGGCAGATACGCAGTATTTT
CDR3 protein: CASSFQGADTQYF

clone size: medium-sized
D gene: TRBD1
V gene: TRBV28
J gene: TRBJ1-1
CDR3 DNA: TGTGCCAGCAGTCTATCTTGGAATCGACAGGGCAACACTGAAGCTTTCTTT
CDR3 protein: CASSLSWNRQGNTEAFF

clone size: medium-sized
D gene: NA
V gene: TRBV7-3
J gene: TRBJ1-1
CDR3 DNA: TGTGCCAGCAGCTTAGCTGGGGGCGAGTCTGAAGCTTTCTTT
CDR3 protein: CASSLAGGESEAFF

clone size: medium-sized
D gene: TRBD1
V gene: TRBV4-2
J gene: TRBJ2-7
CDR3 DNA: TGTGCCAGCAGCCACATTTCCGGGACAGGGTTTTACGAGCAGTACTTC
CDR3 protein: CASSHISGTGFYEQYF

clone size: medium-sized
D gene: NA
V gene: TRBV7-8
J gene: TRBJ1-1
CDR3 DNA: TGTGCCAGCAGCTTATTACTAGGCCCGAACACTGAAGCTTTCTTT
CDR3 protein: CASSLLLGPNTEAFF

clone size: medium-sized
D gene: NA
V gene: TRBV30
J gene: TRBJ1-5
CDR3 DNA: TGTGCCTGGAGTGTACACGGGGGGAGCAATCAGCCCCAGCATTTT
CDR3 protein: CAWSVHGGSNQPQHF

clone size: medium-sized
D gene: TRBD1
V gene: TRBV11-2
J gene: TRBJ1-6
CDR3 DNA: TGTGCCAGCAGCTCGGAAGGGACAGGGAAGATTAATTCACCCCTCCACTTT
CDR3 protein: CASSSEGTGKINSPLHF

clone size: medium-sized
D gene: TRBD1
V gene: TRBV19
J gene: TRBJ1-1
CDR3 DNA: TGTGCCAGTAGTAGACAGGGGGCAGGGAACACTGAAGCTTTCTTT
CDR3 protein: CASSRQGAGNTEAFF

clone size: many
D gene: TRBD2
V gene: TRBV14
J gene: TRBJ2-1
CDR3 DNA: TGTGCCAGCAGCCGACGACTAGCGGGAGGGCTATACAATGAGCAGTTCTTC
CDR3 protein: CASSRRLAGGLYNEQFF

clone size: many
D gene: TRBD2
V gene: TRBV29-1
J gene: TRBJ2-7
CDR3 DNA: TGCAGCGTCCCCGGGGGGGCCCACGAGCAGTACTTC
CDR3 protein: CSVPGGAHEQYF

clone size: medium-sized
D gene: NA
V gene: TRBV6-1
J gene: TRBJ2-4
CDR3 DNA: TGTGCCAGCAGTGATAGCAGCAGTCTAGCCAAAAACATTCAGTACTTC
CDR3 protein: CASSDSSSLAKNIQYF

clone size: medium-sized
D gene: TRBD2
V gene: TRBV10-3
J gene: TRBJ2-3
CDR3 DNA: TGTGCCATCAGTGGGGGCGGGCTAGCGGGAGACACAGATACGCAGTATTTT
CDR3 protein: CAISGGGLAGDTDTQYF

clone size: medium-sized
D gene: NA
V gene: TRBV2
J gene: TRBJ1-3
CDR3 DNA: TGTGCCAGCAGCTCCAGACGGCCGGAAACTGGAAACACCATATATTTT
CDR3 protein: CASSSRRPETGNTIYF

clone size: medium-sized
D gene: TRBD2
V gene: TRBV6-1
J gene: TRBJ2-3
CDR3 DNA: TGTGCCAGCACCCGTACTGGCGGGGGGGCAACAGATACGCAGTATTTT
CDR3 protein: CASTRTGGGATDTQYF

clone size: NA
D gene: NA
V gene: TRBV16
J gene: TRBJ1-2
CDR3 DNA: TGTGCCAGCAGCCAATCGGGGGCAGGCGCCCTCCCTAACAATGGCCACACCTTC
CDR3 protein: CASSQSGAGALPNNGHTF

clone size: large
D gene: NA
V gene: TRBV2
J gene: TRBJ2-7
CDR3 DNA: TGTGCCAGCAGTAAGCAGGGAGCCCACGAGCAGTACTTC
CDR3 protein: CASSKQGAHEQYF

clone size: many
D gene: TRBD1
V gene: TRBV2
J gene: TRBJ2-4
CDR3 DNA: TGTGCCAGCAGGGCTGGACAGGGCAAAAACATTCAGTACTTC
CDR3 protein: CASRAGQGKNIQYF

clone size: NA
D gene: TRBD2
V gene: TRBV6-4
J gene: TRBJ2-1
CDR3 DNA: TGTGCCAGCAGCAAACTTAGCGGGGGGGCTGCCAATGAGCAGCTCTTC
CDR3 protein: CASSKLSGGAANEQLF

clone size: many
D gene: NA
V gene: TRBV7-8
J gene: TRBJ2-1
CDR3 DNA: TGTGCCAGCAGCTTACAGCAGGGTTCCAATGAGCAGTTCTTC
CDR3 protein: CASSLQQGSNEQFF

clone size: medium-sized
D gene: TRBD1
V gene: TRBV28
J gene: TRBJ1-5
CDR3 DNA: TGTGCCAGCAGTTTACAGGGGGACTATAATCAGCCCCAGCATTTT
CDR3 protein: CASSLQGDYNQPQHF

clone size: NA
D gene: NA
V gene: TRBV19
J gene: TRBJ1-1
CDR3 DNA: TGTGCCAGTAGTCCGGGGCTAGGGGGGAGGTGGGGCTTGAACACTGAAGCTTTCTTT
CDR3 protein: CASSPGLGGRWGLNTEAFF

clone size: many
D gene: NA
V gene: TRBV5-1
J gene: TRBJ2-2
CDR3 DNA: TGCGCCAGCAGCTGGCGGCCTACCGGGGAGCTGTTTTTT
CDR3 protein: CASSWRPTGELFF

clone size: NA
D gene: TRBD1
V gene: TRBV4-2
J gene: TRBJ2-2
CDR3 DNA: TGTGCCAGCAGCCTAACAGGGGCGAACACCGGGGAGCTGTTTTTT
CDR3 protein: CASSLTGANTGELFF

clone size: NA
D gene: NA
V gene: TRBV19
J gene: TRBJ2-7
CDR3 DNA: TGTGCCAGTAGTACTCATAAGGCAGGAGTATACGAGGAGTACTTC
CDR3 protein: CASSTHKAGVYEEYF

clone size: NA
D gene: TRBD1
V gene: TRBV13
J gene: TRBJ1-1
CDR3 DNA: TGTGCCAGCAGCCTACCGACAGGGATGAACACTGAAGCTTTCTTT
CDR3 protein: CASSLPTGMNTEAFF

clone size: NA
D gene: NA
V gene: TRBV20-1
J gene: TRBJ1-6
CDR3 DNA: TGCAGTGCTAGCGTATACAGTGGGAACCATTCACCCCTCCACTTT
CDR3 protein: CSASVYSGNHSPLHF

clone size: medium-sized
D gene: NA
V gene: TRBV2
J gene: TRBJ1-2
CDR3 DNA: TGTGCCAGCAGGGGGCCTTATGGCTACACCTTC
CDR3 protein: CASRGPYGYTF

clone size: NA
D gene: NA
V gene: TRBV2
J gene: TRBJ2-3
CDR3 DNA: TGTGCCAGCAGTGATCTGCAGGTTGTAGATACGCAGTATTTT
CDR3 protein: CASSDLQVVDTQYF

clone size: NA
D gene: NA
V gene: TRBV12-3/TRBV12-4
J gene: TRBJ1-5
CDR3 DNA: TGTGCCAGCAGTGTACAGTGGAGCAATCAGCCCCAGCATTTT
CDR3 protein: CASSVQWSNQPQHF

clone size: medium-sized
D gene: TRBD1
V gene: TRBV20-1
J gene: TRBJ1-1
CDR3 DNA: TGCAGTGCCGCTGGACAGGTGGGTGAAGCTTTCTTT
CDR3 protein: CSAAGQVGEAFF

clone size: many
D gene: NA
V gene: TRBV28
J gene: TRBJ1-4
CDR3 DNA: TGTGCCAGCAGGCCTACAGGGTTGCGCGAAAAACTGTTTTTT
CDR3 protein: CASRPTGLREKLFF

clone size: NA
D gene: NA
V gene: TRBV7-3
J gene: TRBJ1-1
CDR3 DNA: TGTGCCAGCAGTAATGACAGTCACACTGAAGCTTTCTTT
CDR3 protein: CASSNDSHTEAFF

clone size: medium-sized
D gene: TRBD1
V gene: TRBV29-1
J gene: TRBJ2-7
CDR3 DNA: TGCAGCGTGGGACAGGGGGCGGGCGAGCAGTACTTC
CDR3 protein: CSVGQGAGEQYF

clone size: NA
D gene: NA
V gene: TRBV15
J gene: TRBJ1-4
CDR3 DNA: TGTGCCACCAGGGACTTCGGGGATGAAAAACTGTTTTTT
CDR3 protein: CATRDFGDEKLFF

clone size: many
D gene: NA
V gene: TRBV20-1
J gene: TRBJ2-3
CDR3 DNA: TGCAGTGCTCCCCGACTGAGCCCGAGCCCAGATACGCAGTATTTT
CDR3 protein: CSAPRLSPSPDTQYF

clone size: medium-sized
D gene: NA
V gene: TRBV5-1
J gene: TRBJ2-3
CDR3 DNA: TGCGCCAGCAAAGACGACGTTGCAGATACGCAGTATTTT
CDR3 protein: CASKDDVADTQYF

clone size: NA
D gene: NA
V gene: TRBV27
J gene: TRBJ2-2
CDR3 DNA: TGTGCCAGCACCTTAAGGGCCCGGACCTGGGAGCTGTTTTTT
CDR3 protein: CASTLRARTWELFF

clone size: NA
D gene: TRBD1
V gene: TRBV25-1
J gene: TRBJ1-2
CDR3 DNA: TGTGCCAGCAGCCAGGGGGAGGATGGCTACACCTTC
CDR3 protein: CASSQGEDGYTF

clone size: medium-sized
D gene: NA
V gene: TRBV15
J gene: TRBJ1-5
CDR3 DNA: TGTGCCACCAGTCTCGGTAGGTCGCAGCCCCAGCATTTT
CDR3 protein: CATSLGRSQPQHF

clone size: medium-sized
D gene: NA
V gene: TRBV3-1
J gene: TRBJ1-4
CDR3 DNA: TGTGCCAGCAGCCAAAAGAGGGCCGGCGAAAAACTGTTTTTT
CDR3 protein: CASSQKRAGEKLFF

clone size: large
D gene: NA
V gene: TRBV6-2/TRBV6-3
J gene: TRBJ1-6
CDR3 DNA: TGTGCCAGCAGTTACTCTCAAATCCGGGTTCCTAATTCACCCCTCCACTTT
CDR3 protein: CASSYSQIRVPNSPLHF

clone size: large
D gene: NA
V gene: TRBV19
J gene: TRBJ1-5
CDR3 DNA: TGTGCCAGTAGTATCGAGTTCCATAGCAATCAGCCCCAGCATTTT
CDR3 protein: CASSIEFHSNQPQHF

clone size: medium-sized
D gene: NA
V gene: TRBV5-1
J gene: TRBJ2-1
CDR3 DNA: TGCGCCAGCAGCTTGGACTCGTCGGGCTCCTACAATGAGCAGTTCTTC
CDR3 protein: CASSLDSSGSYNEQFF

clone size: medium-sized
D gene: NA
V gene: TRBV19
J gene: TRBJ1-4
CDR3 DNA: TGTGCCAGTAGTAGCTTAACTAATGAAAAACTGTTTTTT
CDR3 protein: CASSSLTNEKLFF

clone size: medium-sized
D gene: NA
V gene: TRBV4-1
J gene: TRBJ2-7
CDR3 DNA: TGCGCCAGCAGCCAAGATCTTACTAGGTCCCACGAGCAGTACTTC
CDR3 protein: CASSQDLTRSHEQYF

clone size: medium-sized
D gene: NA
V gene: TRBV19
J gene: TRBJ2-6
CDR3 DNA: TGTGCCAGTAGTATACAGGTGGGCTCTGGGGCCAACGTCCTGACTTTC
CDR3 protein: CASSIQVGSGANVLTF

clone size: medium-sized
D gene: NA
V gene: TRBV15
J gene: TRBJ1-1
CDR3 DNA: TGTGCCACCAGGTGGGGGCGGGATACTGAAGCTTTCTTT
CDR3 protein: CATRWGRDTEAFF